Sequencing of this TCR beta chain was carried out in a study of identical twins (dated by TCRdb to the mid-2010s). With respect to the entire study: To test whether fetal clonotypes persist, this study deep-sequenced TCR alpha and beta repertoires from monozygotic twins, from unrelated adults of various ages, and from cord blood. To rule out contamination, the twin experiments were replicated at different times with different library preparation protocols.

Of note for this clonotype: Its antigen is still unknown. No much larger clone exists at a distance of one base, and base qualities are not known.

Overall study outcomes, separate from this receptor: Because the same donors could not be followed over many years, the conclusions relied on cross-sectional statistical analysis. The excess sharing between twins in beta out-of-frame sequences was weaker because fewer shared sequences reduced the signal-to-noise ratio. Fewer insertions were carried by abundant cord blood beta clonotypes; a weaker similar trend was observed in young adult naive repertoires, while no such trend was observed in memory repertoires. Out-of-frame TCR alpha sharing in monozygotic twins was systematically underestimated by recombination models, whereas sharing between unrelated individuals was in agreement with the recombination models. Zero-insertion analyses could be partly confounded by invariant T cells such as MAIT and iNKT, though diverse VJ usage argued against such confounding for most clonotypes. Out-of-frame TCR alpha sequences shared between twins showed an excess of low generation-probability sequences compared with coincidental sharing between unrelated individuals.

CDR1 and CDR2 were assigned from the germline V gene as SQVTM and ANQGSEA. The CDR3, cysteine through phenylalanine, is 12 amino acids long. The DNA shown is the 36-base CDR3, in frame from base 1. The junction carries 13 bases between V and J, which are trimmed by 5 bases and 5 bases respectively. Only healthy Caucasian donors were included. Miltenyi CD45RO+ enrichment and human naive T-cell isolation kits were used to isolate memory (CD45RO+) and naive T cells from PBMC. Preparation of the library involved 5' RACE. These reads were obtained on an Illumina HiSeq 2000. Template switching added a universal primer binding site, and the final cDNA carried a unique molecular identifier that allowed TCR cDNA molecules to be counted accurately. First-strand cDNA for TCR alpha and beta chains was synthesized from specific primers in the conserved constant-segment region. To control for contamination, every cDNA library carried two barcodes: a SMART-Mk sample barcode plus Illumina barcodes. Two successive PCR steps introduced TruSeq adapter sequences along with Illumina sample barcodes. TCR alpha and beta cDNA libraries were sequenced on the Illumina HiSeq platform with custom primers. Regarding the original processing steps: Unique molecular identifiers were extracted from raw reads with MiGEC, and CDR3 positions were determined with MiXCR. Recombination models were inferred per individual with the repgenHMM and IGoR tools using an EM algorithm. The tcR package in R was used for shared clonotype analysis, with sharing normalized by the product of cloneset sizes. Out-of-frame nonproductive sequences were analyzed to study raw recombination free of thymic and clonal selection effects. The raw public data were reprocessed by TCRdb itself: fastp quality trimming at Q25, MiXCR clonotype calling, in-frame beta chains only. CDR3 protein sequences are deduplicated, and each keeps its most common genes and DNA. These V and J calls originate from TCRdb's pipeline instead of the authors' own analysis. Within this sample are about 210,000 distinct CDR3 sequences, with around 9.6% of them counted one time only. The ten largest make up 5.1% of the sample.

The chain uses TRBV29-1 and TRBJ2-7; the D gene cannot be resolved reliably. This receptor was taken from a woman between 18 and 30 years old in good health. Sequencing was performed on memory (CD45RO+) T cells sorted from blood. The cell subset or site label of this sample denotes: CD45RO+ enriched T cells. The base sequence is TGCAGCGTTTCCCCGGGCCTCGACGAGCAGTACTTC. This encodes CSVSPGLDEQYF.